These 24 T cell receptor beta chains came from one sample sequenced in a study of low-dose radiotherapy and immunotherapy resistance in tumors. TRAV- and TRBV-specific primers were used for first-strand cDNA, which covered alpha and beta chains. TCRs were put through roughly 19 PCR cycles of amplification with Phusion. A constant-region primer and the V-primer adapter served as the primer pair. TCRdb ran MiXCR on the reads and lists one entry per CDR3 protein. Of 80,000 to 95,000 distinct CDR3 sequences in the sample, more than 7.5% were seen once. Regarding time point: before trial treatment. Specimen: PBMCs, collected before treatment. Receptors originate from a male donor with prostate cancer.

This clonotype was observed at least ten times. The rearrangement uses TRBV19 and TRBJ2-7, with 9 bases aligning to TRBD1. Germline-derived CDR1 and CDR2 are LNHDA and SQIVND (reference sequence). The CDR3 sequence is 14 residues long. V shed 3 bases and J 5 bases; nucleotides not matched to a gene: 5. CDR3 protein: CASSMTGGSHEQYF. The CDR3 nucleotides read TGTGCCAGTAGTATGACAGGGGGATCCCACGAGCAGTACTTC.

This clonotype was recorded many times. Here the CDR3 DNA reads TGTGCCAGCAGCCATGCGGGACTAGCACACAATGAGCAGTTCTTC. Protein sequence: CASSHAGLAHNEQFF. This rearrangement joins TRBV7-9 to TRBJ2-1; TRBD2 agrees at 9 bases. Germline V lookup: CDR1 SEHNR, CDR2 FQNEAQ (reference sequence). The CDR3 consists of 15 residues. V dropped 5 bases and J dropped 5; count of bases not matched to a gene: 7.

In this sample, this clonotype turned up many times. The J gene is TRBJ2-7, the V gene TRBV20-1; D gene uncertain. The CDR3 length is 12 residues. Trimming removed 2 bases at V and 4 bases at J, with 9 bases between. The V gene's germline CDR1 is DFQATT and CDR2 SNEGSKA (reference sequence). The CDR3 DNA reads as TGCAGTGCTAGACTCGGATCGTACGAGCAGTACTTC. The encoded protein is CSARLGSYEQYF.

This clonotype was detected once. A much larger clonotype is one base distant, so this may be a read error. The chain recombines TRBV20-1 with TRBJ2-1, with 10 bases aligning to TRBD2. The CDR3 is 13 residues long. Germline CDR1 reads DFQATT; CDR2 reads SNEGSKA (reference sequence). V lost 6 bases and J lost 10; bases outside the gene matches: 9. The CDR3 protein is CSAPLAGVHEQFF. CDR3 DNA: TGCAGTGCCCCGCTAGCGGGAGTCCACGAGCAGTTCTTC.

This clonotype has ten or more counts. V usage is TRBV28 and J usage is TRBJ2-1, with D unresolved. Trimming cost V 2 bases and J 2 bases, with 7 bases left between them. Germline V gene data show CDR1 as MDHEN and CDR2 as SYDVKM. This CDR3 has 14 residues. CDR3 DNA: TGTGCCAGCAGTTTAGCGGAGACCTACAATGAGCAGTTCTTC. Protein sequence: CASSLAETYNEQFF.

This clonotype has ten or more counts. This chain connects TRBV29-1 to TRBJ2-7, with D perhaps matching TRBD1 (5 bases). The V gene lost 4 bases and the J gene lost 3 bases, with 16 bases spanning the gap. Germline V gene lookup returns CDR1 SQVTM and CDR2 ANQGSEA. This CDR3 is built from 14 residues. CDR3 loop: CSVVSDSTVYEQYF. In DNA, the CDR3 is TGCAGCGTTGTATCAGACAGTACCGTCTACGAGCAGTACTTC.

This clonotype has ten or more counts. The CDR3 region has the DNA TGCAGTGCTACCGGGACAGAGTACAATCAGCCCCAGCATTTT. Amino acids: CSATGTEYNQPQHF. The rearrangement links TRBV20-1 to TRBJ1-5; 7 nucleotides agree with TRBD1. From germline, CDR1 is DFQATT and CDR2 SNEGSKA (reference sequence). J lost 3 bases, V lost 4 bases, and 6 bases had no gene match. The CDR3 has 14 residues.

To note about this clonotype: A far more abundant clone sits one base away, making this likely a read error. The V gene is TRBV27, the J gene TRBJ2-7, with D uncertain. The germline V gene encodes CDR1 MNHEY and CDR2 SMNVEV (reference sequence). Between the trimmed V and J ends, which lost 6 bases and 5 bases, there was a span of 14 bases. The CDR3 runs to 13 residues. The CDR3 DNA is TGTGCCAGCAGCCGGAGACTGGACGACGAGCAGTACTTC. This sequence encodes CASSRRLDDEQYF.

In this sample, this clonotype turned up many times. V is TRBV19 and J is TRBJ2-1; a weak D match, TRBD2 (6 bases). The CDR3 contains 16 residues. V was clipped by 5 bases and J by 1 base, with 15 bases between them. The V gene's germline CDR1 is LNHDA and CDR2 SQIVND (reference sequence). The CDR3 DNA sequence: TGTGCCAGTAGTGCGGACTACCACCTGTCCTACAATGAGCAGTTCTTC. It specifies CASSADYHLSYNEQFF.

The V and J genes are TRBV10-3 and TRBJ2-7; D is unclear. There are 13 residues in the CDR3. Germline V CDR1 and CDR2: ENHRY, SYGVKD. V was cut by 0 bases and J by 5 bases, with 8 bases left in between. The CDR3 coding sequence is TGTGCCATCAGTGAGTCTCAAGGGAACGAGCAGTACTTC. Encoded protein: CAISESQGNEQYF.

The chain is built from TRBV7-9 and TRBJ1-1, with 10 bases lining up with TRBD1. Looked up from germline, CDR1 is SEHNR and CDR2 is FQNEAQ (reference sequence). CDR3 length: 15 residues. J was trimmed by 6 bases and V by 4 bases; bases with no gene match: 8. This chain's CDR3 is CASSSQRTGGAEAFF. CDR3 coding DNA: TGTGCCAGCAGCTCGCAGCGGACAGGGGGGGCTGAAGCTTTCTTT.

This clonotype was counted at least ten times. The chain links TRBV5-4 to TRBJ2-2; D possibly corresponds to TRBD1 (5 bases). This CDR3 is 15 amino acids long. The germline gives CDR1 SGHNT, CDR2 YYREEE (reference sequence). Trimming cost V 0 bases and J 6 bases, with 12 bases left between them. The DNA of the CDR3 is TGTGCCAGCAGCTTGGTGACAGTGTCCGCCGGGGAGCTGTTTTTT. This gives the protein CASSLVTVSAGELFF.

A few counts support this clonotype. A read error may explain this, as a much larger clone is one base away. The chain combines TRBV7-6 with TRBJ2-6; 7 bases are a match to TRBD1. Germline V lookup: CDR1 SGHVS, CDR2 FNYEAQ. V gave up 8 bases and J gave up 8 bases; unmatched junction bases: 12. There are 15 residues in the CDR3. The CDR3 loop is CASGKTGPTSNVLTF. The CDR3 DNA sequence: TGTGCCAGCGGAAAGACAGGGCCGACGTCCAACGTCCTGACTTTC.

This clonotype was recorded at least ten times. The CDR3 coding sequence is TGTGCCAGCAGTTCGTGGACCGTAACCGGGAACACTGAAGCTTTCTTT. Translation gives CASSSWTVTGNTEAFF. V and J are TRBV28 and TRBJ1-1; D gene ambiguous. CDR1 MDHEN and CDR2 SYDVKM come from the germline V gene. V dropped 4 bases and J dropped 1 base, with 16 bases sitting between them. The CDR3 length is 16 residues. Drawing the rest from reference TRBV28 and TRBJ1-1, the complete variable domain is DVKVTQSSRYLVKRTGEKVFLECVQDMDHENMFWYRQDPGLGLRLIYFSYDVKMKEKGDIPEGYSVSREKKERFSLILESASTNQTSMYLCASSSWTVTGNTEAFFGQGTRLTVV.

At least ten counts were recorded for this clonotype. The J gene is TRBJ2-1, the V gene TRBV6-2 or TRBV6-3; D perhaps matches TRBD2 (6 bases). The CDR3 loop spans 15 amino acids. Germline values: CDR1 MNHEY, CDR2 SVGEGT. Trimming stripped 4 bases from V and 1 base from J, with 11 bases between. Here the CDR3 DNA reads TGTGCCAGCAGTTCGGACGGGGGTTCCTACAATGAGCAGTTCTTC. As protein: CASSSDGGSYNEQFF.

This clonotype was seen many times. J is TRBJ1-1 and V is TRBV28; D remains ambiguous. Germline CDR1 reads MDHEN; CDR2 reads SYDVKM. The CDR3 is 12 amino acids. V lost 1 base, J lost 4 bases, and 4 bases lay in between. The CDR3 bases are TGTGCCAGCAGTTTATTTGGCACTGAAGCTTTCTTT. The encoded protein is CASSLFGTEAFF.

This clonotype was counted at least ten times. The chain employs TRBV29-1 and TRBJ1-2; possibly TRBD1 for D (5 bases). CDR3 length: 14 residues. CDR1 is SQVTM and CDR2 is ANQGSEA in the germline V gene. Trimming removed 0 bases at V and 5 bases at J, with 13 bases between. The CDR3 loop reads CSVEDRGENYGYTF. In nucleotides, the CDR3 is TGCAGCGTTGAAGACCGGGGGGAAAATTATGGCTACACCTTC. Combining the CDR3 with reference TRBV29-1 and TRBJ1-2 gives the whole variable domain SAVISQKPSRDICQRGTSLTIQCQVDSQVTMMFWYRQQPGQSLTLIATANQGSEATYESGFVIDKFPISRPNLTFSTLTVSNMSPEDSSIYLCSVEDRGENYGYTFGSGTRLTVV.

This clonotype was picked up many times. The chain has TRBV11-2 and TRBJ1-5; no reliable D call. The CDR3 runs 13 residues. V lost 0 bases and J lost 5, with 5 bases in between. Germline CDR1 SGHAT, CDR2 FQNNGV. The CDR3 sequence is CASSLESHQPQHF. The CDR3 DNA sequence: TGTGCCAGCAGCTTAGAGAGCCATCAGCCCCAGCATTTT.

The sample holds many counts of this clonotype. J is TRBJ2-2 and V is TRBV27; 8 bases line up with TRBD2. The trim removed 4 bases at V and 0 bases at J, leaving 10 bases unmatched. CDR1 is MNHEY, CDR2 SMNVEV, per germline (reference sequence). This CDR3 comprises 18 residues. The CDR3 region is CASSSYPGAGANTGELFF. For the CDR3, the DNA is TGTGCCAGCAGTTCCTACCCAGGAGCGGGAGCGAACACCGGGGAGCTGTTTTTT.

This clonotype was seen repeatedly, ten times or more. CDR3 protein: CASSSRVYEQYF. The CDR3 DNA reads TGTGCCAGCAGTTCCAGGGTCTACGAGCAGTACTTC. The chain recombines TRBV12-3 or TRBV12-4 with TRBJ2-7; TRBD1 might be the D (5 bases). The V end lost 4 bases, the J end lost 3 bases, and 7 bases lay between the germline ends. The CDR3 runs to 12 residues.

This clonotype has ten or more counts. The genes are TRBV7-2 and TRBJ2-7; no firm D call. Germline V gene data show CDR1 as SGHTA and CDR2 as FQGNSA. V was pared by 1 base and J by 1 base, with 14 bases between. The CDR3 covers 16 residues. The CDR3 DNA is TGTGCCAGCAGCTTAGGGGCGGTCGGACGATCCTACGAGCAGTACTTC. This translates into CASSLGAVGRSYEQYF.

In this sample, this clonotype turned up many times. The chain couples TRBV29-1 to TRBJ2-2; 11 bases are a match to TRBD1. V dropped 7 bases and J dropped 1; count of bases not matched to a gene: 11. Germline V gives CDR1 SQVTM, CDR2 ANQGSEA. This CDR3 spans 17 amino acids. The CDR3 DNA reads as TGCAGCGGCCCGGGACAGGGGGAGAGTTTGAACACCGGGGAGCTGTTTTTT. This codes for CSGPGQGESLNTGELFF.

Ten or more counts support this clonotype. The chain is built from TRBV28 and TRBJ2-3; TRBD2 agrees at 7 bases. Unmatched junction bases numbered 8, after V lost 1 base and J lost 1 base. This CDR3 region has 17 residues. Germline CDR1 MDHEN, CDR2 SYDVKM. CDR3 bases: TGTGCCAGCAGTTTATTCCGGGGCGGGAGCGGCACAGATACGCAGTATTTT. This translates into CASSLFRGGSGTDTQYF.

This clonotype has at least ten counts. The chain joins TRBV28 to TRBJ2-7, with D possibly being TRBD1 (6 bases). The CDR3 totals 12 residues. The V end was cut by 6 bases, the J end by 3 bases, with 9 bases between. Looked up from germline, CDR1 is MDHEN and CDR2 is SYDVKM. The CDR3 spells CASRGGVYEQYF. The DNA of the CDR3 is TGTGCCAGCAGAGGGGGTGTCTACGAGCAGTACTTC.